This TCR beta chain was obtained from a study of T cell responses to AZD1222 COVID-19 vaccine. Germline assignment: CDR1 DFQATT and CDR2 SNEGSKA (reference sequence). The CDR3 sequence is 12 residues long. V was clipped by 3 bases and J by 7 bases, with 12 bases between them. Generated by immunoSEQ multiplex PCR, the TCRdb table keeps only in-frame clones and is missing some. This sample has approximately 90,000 clones, with roughly 90% found just once. The chain is built from TRBV20-1 and TRBJ1-2; a possible D gene is TRBD1 (6 bases). Sequences were derived from peripheral blood, sampled 28 days after the second AZD1222 dose. The source of this sequence is an adult who received the AZD1222 COVID-19 vaccine. CDR3 loop: CSASGGRVGYTF. In nucleotides, the CDR3 is TGCAGTGCTAGTGGGGGGCGGGTTGGCTACACCTTC.